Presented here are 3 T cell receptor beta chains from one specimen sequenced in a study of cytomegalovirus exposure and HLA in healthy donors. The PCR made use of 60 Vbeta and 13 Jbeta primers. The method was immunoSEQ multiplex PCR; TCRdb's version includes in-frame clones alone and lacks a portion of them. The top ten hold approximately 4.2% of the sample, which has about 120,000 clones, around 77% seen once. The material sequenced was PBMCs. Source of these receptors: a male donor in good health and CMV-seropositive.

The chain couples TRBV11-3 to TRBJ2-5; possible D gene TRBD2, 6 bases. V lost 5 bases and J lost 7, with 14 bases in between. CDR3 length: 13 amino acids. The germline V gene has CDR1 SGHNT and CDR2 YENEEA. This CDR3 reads CASSRTPGGTQYF. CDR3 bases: TGTGCCAGCAGCCGAACACCCGGGGGGACCCAGTACTTC.

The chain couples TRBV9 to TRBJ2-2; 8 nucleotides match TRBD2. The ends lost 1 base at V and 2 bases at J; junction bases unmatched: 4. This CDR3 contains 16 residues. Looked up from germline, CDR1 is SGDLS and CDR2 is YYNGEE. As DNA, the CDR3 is TGTGCCAGCAGCGTACCCGGGAGGGGCAACACCGGGGAGCTGTTTTTT. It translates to CASSVPGRGNTGELFF.

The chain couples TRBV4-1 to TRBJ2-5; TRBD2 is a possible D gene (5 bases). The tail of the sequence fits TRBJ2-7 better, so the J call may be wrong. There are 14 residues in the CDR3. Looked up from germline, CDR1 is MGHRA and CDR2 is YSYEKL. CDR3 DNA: TGCGCCAGCAGCCAGGAGGACCTACCCTACGAGCAGTACTTC. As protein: CASSQEDLPYEQYF.